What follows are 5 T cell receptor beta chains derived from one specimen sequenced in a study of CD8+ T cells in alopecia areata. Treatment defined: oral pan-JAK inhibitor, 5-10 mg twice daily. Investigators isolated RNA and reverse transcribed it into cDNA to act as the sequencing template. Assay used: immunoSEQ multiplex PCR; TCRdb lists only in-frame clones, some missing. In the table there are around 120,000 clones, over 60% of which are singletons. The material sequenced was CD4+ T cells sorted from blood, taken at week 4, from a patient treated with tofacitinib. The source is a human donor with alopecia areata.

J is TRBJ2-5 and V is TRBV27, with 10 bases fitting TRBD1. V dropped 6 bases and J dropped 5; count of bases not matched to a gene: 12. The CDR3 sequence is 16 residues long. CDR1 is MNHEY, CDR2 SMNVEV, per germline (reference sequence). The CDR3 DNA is TGTGCCAGCAGCCAAACCCCCGGGACAGGGGTGGAGACCCAGTACTTC. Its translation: CASSQTPGTGVETQYF.

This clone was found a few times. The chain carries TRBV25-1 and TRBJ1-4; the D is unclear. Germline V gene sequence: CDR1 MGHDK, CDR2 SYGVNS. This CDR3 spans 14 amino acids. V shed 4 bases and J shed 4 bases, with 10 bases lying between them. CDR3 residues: CASSAIGVNEKLFF. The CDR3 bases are TGTGCCAGCAGTGCGATCGGGGTTAATGAAAAACTGTTTTTT.

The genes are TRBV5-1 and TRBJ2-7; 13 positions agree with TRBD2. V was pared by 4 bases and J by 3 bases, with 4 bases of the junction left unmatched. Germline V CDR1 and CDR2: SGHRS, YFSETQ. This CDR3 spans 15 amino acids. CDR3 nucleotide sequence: TGCGCCAGCAGCGGACGACTAGCGGGAGGCTACGAGCAGTACTTC. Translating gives CASSGRLAGGYEQYF.

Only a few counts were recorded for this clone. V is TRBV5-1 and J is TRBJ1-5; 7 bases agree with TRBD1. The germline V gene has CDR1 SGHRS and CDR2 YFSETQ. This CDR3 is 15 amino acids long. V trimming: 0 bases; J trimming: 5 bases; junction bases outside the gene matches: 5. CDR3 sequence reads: CASSLGQGSYQPQHF. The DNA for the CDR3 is TGCGCCAGCAGCTTGGGACAGGGATCATATCAGCCCCAGCATTTT. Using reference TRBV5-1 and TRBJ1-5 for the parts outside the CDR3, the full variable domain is KAGVTQTPRYLIKTRGQQVTLSCSPISGHRSVSWYQQTPGQGLQFLFEYFSETQRNKGNFPGRFSGRQFSNSRSEMNVSTLELGDSALYLCASSLGQGSYQPQHFGDGTRLSIL.

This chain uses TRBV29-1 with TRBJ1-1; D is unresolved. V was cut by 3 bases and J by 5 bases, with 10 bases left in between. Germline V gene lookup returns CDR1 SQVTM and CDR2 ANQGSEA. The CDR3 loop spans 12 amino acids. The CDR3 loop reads CSVDRLGTEAFF. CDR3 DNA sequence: TGCAGCGTTGATCGGTTGGGAACTGAAGCTTTCTTT.